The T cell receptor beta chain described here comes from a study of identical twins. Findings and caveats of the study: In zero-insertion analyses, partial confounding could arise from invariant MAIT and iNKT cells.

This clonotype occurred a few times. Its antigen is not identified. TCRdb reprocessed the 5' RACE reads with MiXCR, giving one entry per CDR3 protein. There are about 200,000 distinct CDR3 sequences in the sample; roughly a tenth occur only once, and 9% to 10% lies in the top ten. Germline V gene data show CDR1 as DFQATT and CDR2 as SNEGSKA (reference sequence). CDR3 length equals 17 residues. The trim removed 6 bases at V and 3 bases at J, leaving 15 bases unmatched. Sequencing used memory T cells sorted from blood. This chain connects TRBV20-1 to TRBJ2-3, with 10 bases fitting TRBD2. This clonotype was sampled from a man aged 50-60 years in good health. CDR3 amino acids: CSASKAGGSLITDTQYF. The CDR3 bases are TGCAGTGCCTCCAAAGCGGGAGGGAGTTTGATTACAGATACGCAGTATTTT.